The 7 T cell receptor beta chains below all came from one sample that was sequenced in a study of cytomegalovirus exposure and HLA in healthy donors. The PCR contained 60 Vbeta and 13 Jbeta primers. TCRdb's copy holds only in-frame clones and misses some; the assay was immunoSEQ multiplex PCR. This table holds around 190,000 clones, 65% to 85% found once. The sample consisted of PBMCs. The receptor set was obtained from a man younger than 35 in good health and CMV-seronegative.

This clone showed up just once. The chain recombines TRBV28 with TRBJ2-7, with TRBD2 matching over 11 bases. V dropped 6 bases and J dropped 4; count of bases not matched to a gene: 5. The germline V gene encodes CDR1 MDHEN and CDR2 SYDVKM. The CDR3 loop spans 14 amino acids. The CDR3 loop reads CASRLAGVTYEQYF. As DNA, the CDR3 is TGTGCCAGCAGACTAGCGGGAGTAACTTACGAGCAGTACTTC.

The chain carries TRBV4-1 and TRBJ2-1, with D unresolved. V was cut by 0 bases and J by 8 bases, with 17 bases left in between. This CDR3 has 16 amino acids. Germline V gene data show CDR1 as MGHRA and CDR2 as YSYEKL. CDR3 nucleotide sequence: TGCGCCAGCAGCCAAGAGGGCGCTAATTTGCGTCATGAGCAGTTCTTC. Translation: CASSQEGANLRHEQFF.

This clone appeared a few times. This chain connects TRBV12-2 to TRBJ2-7; the D call in the table, TRBD2, was not verified against the DNA. TRBV12-2 is a pseudogene segment. This CDR3 region has 15 residues. As DNA, the CDR3 is TGTGCAAGTCGCTCCGACCAGGGAGGCTTTTACGAGCAGTACTTC. It translates to CASRSDQGGFYEQYF.

This sequence joins TRBV14 and TRBJ2-3; 9 bases line up with TRBD1. The CDR3 is made up of 17 amino acids. The V segment lost 0 bases and the J segment 2 bases; nucleotides outside the gene matches: 6. Germline values: CDR1 SGHDN, CDR2 FVKESK. The chain's CDR3 is CASSQEPGQGNTDTQYF. CDR3 in DNA: TGTGCCAGCAGCCAAGAACCCGGACAGGGGAACACAGATACGCAGTATTTT.

Concerning this clone: A junction boundary mismatches the germline segment, possibly from a read error. The chain carries TRBV7-7 and TRBJ1-3; D is unresolved. The CDR3 is made up of 15 amino acids. Germline V gene sequence: CDR1 SSHAT, CDR2 FNYEAQ (reference sequence). The chain's CDR3 is CASSLGRESGNTIYF. As DNA, the CDR3 is TGTGCTAGCAGCTTAGGGAGGGAATCTGGAAACACCATATATTTT.

The rearrangement uses TRBV27 and TRBJ2-7, with 13 bases matching TRBD2. This CDR3 is 16 amino acids long. Germline CDR1 reads MNHEY; CDR2 reads SMNVEV (reference sequence). With 4 bases clipped from V and 6 bases from J, the junction kept 9 bases outside the gene matches. As DNA, the CDR3 is TGTGCCAGCAGTTCGGGACTAGCGGGGCCTGTGGGCGAGCAGTACTTC. It yields the protein CASSSGLAGPVGEQYF.

The chain carries TRBV6-4 and TRBJ2-3; tentative D call: TRBD1 (5 bases). The germline gives CDR1 MRHNA, CDR2 SNTAGT. CDR3 length: 16 amino acids. Trimming stripped 0 bases from V and 2 bases from J, with 12 bases between. The DNA for the CDR3 is TGTGCCAGCAGTGACTCGGTTGGGGCCCCCACAGATACGCAGTATTTT. It yields the protein CASSDSVGAPTDTQYF.